Below are 22 T cell receptor beta chains sequenced from a single sample in a study of T cell responses to AZD1222 COVID-19 vaccine. Sequencing was performed with immunoSEQ multiplex PCR; in TCRdb, only in-frame clones are kept and a portion is missing. The top ten hold 3% to 4.5% of the sample, which has 140,000 or so clones, about 91% seen once. This specimen was peripheral blood, taken on day 0 of AZD1222 vaccination. The receptors originated from an adult in good health.

The chain couples TRBV6-5 to TRBJ1-4; maybe TRBD1 (5 bases). V lost 4 bases and J lost 0, with 9 bases in between. Per the germline V gene, CDR1 is MNHEY and CDR2 is SVGAGI. There are 15 residues in the CDR3. CDR3 in amino acids: CASSSPTATNEKLFF. The CDR3 nucleotides read TGTGCCAGCAGTTCCCCGACAGCAACTAATGAAAAACTGTTTTTT.

The chain has TRBV9 and TRBJ2-1; D gene ambiguous. V gave up 2 bases and J gave up 0 bases, with 12 bases separating them. This CDR3 spans 16 amino acids. Germline V gene sequence: CDR1 SGDLS, CDR2 YYNGEE. CDR3: CASSVGLQSSYNEQFF. The CDR3 nucleotides are TGTGCCAGCAGCGTGGGCCTACAGAGCTCCTACAATGAGCAGTTCTTC.

This chain joins TRBV30 and TRBJ1-3, with 7 bases that match TRBD1. This CDR3 is 15 amino acids long. Per the germline V gene, CDR1 is GTSNPN and CDR2 is SVGIG (reference sequence). V gave up 0 bases and J gave up 4 bases; unmatched junction bases: 6. CDR3 coding DNA: TGTGCCTGGAGTGTAAACGACAGGGACGGAAACACCATATATTTT. Amino acids: CAWSVNDRDGNTIYF.

This chain links TRBV28 with TRBJ2-7; the D is unclear. Trimming removed 3 bases from V and 4 bases from J, with 7 bases in between. CDR1 MDHEN and CDR2 SYDVKM come from the germline V gene. This CDR3 is built from 12 residues. CDR3 DNA: TGTGCCAGCAGTTTCGGAGTTTACGAGCAGTACTTC. It yields the protein CASSFGVYEQYF.

The sample holds one count of this clone. The chain recombines TRBV27 with TRBJ1-1; D might be TRBD1 (6 bases). V lost 5 bases and J lost 5, with 15 bases in between. The CDR3 spans 14 residues. Per the germline V gene, CDR1 is MNHEY and CDR2 is SMNVEV (reference sequence). The CDR3 nucleotides read TGTGCCAGCAGTCGACAGGTCGGAGGGACTGAAGCTTTCTTT. It specifies CASSRQVGGTEAFF.

The rearrangement uses TRBV5-1 and TRBJ1-1, with D possibly being TRBD1 (5 bases). The CDR3 spans 15 residues. Germline CDR1 SGHRS, CDR2 YFSETQ. Trimming removed 1 base from V and 1 base from J, with 11 bases in between. The CDR3 region has the DNA TGCGCCAGCAGCTTGATCGGGGGTAGGAACACTGAAGCTTTCTTT. Protein sequence: CASSLIGGRNTEAFF.

The V gene is TRBV14, the J gene TRBJ2-1; 10 bases match TRBD2. CDR1 and CDR2 from the germline V gene are SGHDN and FVKESK. The J segment lost 10 bases and the V segment lost 5 bases, leaving 14 bases of the junction unmatched. The length of the CDR3 is 16 residues. In nucleotides, the CDR3 is TGTGCCAGCAGCTCACGACTAGCGGGTGGGGGCTGGGAGCAGTTCTTC. It specifies CASSSRLAGGGWEQFF.

This clone was found a few times. This chain connects TRBV9 to TRBJ2-2; D is uncertain. Trimming removed 0 bases from V and 4 bases from J, with 7 bases in between. CDR3 length equals 14 residues. The germline V gene has CDR1 SGDLS and CDR2 YYNGEE. The CDR3 DNA reads TGTGCCAGCAGCGTAGGGTGGGGCACCGGGGAGCTGTTTTTT. Translating it yields CASSVGWGTGELFF.

The rearrangement links TRBV6-5 to TRBJ1-2; TRBD1 agrees at 7 bases. This CDR3 region has 13 residues. Germline loops: CDR1 MNHEY, CDR2 SVGAGI. V was clipped by 4 bases and J by 5 bases; unmatched bases: 4. CDR3 DNA sequence: TGTGCCAGCAGTTTATTACAGGGGTATGGCTACACCTTC. Translation: CASSLLQGYGYTF.

There are a few counts of this clone. V and J are TRBV4-3 and TRBJ1-2; D possibly corresponds to TRBD1 (6 bases). Germline CDR1 LGHNA, CDR2 YSLEER. V lost 0 bases and J 4 bases, leaving 9 bases between the germline ends. The length of the CDR3 is 14 residues. CDR3 in amino acids: CASSQDTGIYGYTF. The CDR3 DNA is TGCGCCAGCAGCCAAGATACAGGGATCTATGGCTACACCTTC.

This clone was seen a few times. This sequence joins TRBV13 and TRBJ1-3; no firm D call. The CDR3 has 15 residues. Germline V lookup: CDR1 PRHDT, CDR2 FYEKMQ (reference sequence). V was pared by 1 base and J by 0 bases, with 7 bases between. In nucleotides, the CDR3 is TGTGCCAGCAGCTTAGATGGGTACTCTGGAAACACCATATATTTT. Residues: CASSLDGYSGNTIYF. Variable domain in full (rest from reference TRBV13 and TRBJ1-3): AAGVIQSPRHLIKEKRETATLKCYPIPRHDTVYWYQQGPGQDPQFLISFYEKMQSDKGSIPDRFSAQQFSDYHSELNMSSLELGDSALYFCASSLDGYSGNTIYFGEGSWLTVV.

This clone was found once. The chain carries TRBV7-2 and TRBJ2-1, with D perhaps TRBD2 (6 bases). Trimming shortened V by 1 base and J by 8 bases, and 15 bases separated the two germline ends. The germline gives CDR1 SGHTA, CDR2 FQGNSA. The CDR3 is 15 amino acids. The CDR3 nucleotides are TGTGCCAGCAGCTTAGGACTAGTCGCGAGCCATGAGCAGTTCTTC. Its translation: CASSLGLVASHEQFF. The full variable domain, completed using reference TRBV7-2 and TRBJ2-1, is GAGVSQSPSNKVTEKGKDVELRCDPISGHTALYWYRQSLGQGLEFLIYFQGNSAPDKSGLPSDRFSAERTGGSVSTLTIQRTQQEDSAVYLCASSLGLVASHEQFFGPGTRLTVL.

The V gene is TRBV4-1, the J gene TRBJ2-1; 8 nucleotides line up with TRBD2. The CDR3 sequence is 16 residues long. The ends lost 0 bases at V and 4 bases at J; junction bases unmatched: 5. Germline V CDR1 and CDR2: MGHRA, YSYEKL. The CDR3 nucleotides read TGCGCCAGCAGCCAAGATAGCGGGATTCTATACAATGAGCAGTTCTTC. Translating gives CASSQDSGILYNEQFF.

The chain's CDR3 is CASSERGEEGKTQYF. DNA of the CDR3: TGTGCCAGCAGTGAACGTGGAGAGGAAGGGAAGACCCAGTACTTC. The genes are TRBV25-1 and TRBJ2-5; D is unresolved. This CDR3 has 15 residues. Deletions cut 2 bases from V and 6 bases from J, with 16 bases between. Germline V gene data show CDR1 as MGHDK and CDR2 as SYGVNS. Full variable domain (missing parts from reference TRBV25-1 and TRBJ2-5): EADIYQTPRYLVIGTGKKITLECSQTMGHDKMYWYQQDPGMELHLIHYSYGVNSTEKGDLSSESTVSRIRTEHFPLTLESARPSHTSQYLCASSERGEEGKTQYFGPGTRLLVL.

Regarding this clone: The junction departs from the called germline gene at one end, perhaps through a read error. This chain uses TRBV6-5 with TRBJ2-5, with 7 positions matching TRBD1. The CDR3 extends over 13 amino acids. CDR1 MNHEY and CDR2 SVGAGI come from the germline V gene. CDR3 DNA sequence: TGTGCCGGCAGAGGGGGCGGAGAGGAGACCCAGTACTTC. Its protein product is CAGRGGGEETQYF.

The J gene is TRBJ1-1, the V gene TRBV9; no definite D call. V was cut by 2 bases and J by 3 bases, with 14 bases left in between. CDR1 is SGDLS, CDR2 YYNGEE, per germline. This CDR3 contains 15 residues. CDR3 residues: CASSVGPPPYTEAFF. The CDR3 region has the DNA TGTGCCAGCAGCGTCGGACCCCCTCCCTACACTGAAGCTTTCTTT.

This chain joins TRBV5-1 and TRBJ2-2; D is uncertain. Germline loops: CDR1 SGHRS, CDR2 YFSETQ. The CDR3 contains 12 residues. V lost 0 bases and J lost 6, with 3 bases in between. The CDR3 sequence: CASSLDSGELFF. The CDR3 DNA reads as TGCGCCAGCAGCTTGGATTCCGGGGAGCTGTTTTTT.

The V call is TRBV4-1, the J call TRBJ2-7; TRBD2 aligns across 11 bases. V dropped 1 base and J dropped 7; count of bases not matched to a gene: 12. The germline gives CDR1 MGHRA, CDR2 YSYEKL. The CDR3 consists of 17 residues. The CDR3 is CASSQGGSLAGGGEQYF. The CDR3 DNA reads TGCGCCAGCAGCCAAGGAGGGAGTCTAGCGGGAGGTGGTGAGCAGTACTTC.

The rearrangement joins TRBV5-1 to TRBJ1-5; D is undetermined. Germline loops: CDR1 SGHRS, CDR2 YFSETQ. V shed 5 bases and J shed 4 bases, with 13 bases lying between them. This CDR3 is built from 14 residues. The CDR3 nucleotides are TGCGCCAGCAGTCTACAGCGGACTAATCAGCCCCAGCATTTT. As protein: CASSLQRTNQPQHF.

The V call is TRBV18, the J call TRBJ2-7, with 7 bases lining up with TRBD2. This CDR3 has 15 residues. V was pared by 0 bases and J by 3 bases, with 5 bases of the junction left unmatched. Germline CDR1 reads KGHSH; CDR2 reads LQKENI. This CDR3 is CASSPPSGALYEQYF. The CDR3 coding sequence is TGTGCCAGCTCACCACCAAGCGGGGCCCTCTACGAGCAGTACTTC.

The chain couples TRBV13 to TRBJ2-5, with D unresolved. This CDR3 region has 12 residues. V was shortened by 5 bases and J by 5 bases, with 9 bases between the two germline ends. CDR1 and CDR2 from the germline V gene are PRHDT and FYEKMQ (reference sequence). CDR3 loop: CASSRSPETQYF. The CDR3, as DNA: TGTGCCAGCAGCCGATCCCCGGAGACCCAGTACTTC.

This clone was detected only once. This sequence joins TRBV15 and TRBJ1-4, with D tentatively TRBD1 (6 bases). V was trimmed by 0 bases and J by 9 bases, leaving 14 bases between them. CDR1 and CDR2 (germline): LNHNV, YYDKDF (reference sequence). This CDR3 contains 15 residues. The CDR3 DNA reads TGTGCCACCAGCAGAGATCGAGGAGGGGACAAAAAACTGTTTTTT. Translated: CATSRDRGGDKKLFF.